This entry describes one TCR beta chain. Original data processing: From reference gene primer amplification, estimates of nucleated cell counts were derived. Repertoires were generated with immunoSEQ multiplex PCR, while TCRdb's copy carries only in-frame clones and drops some. That table is the source of V, J and clone size, and D and trimming were worked out from the DNA. The profile shows tens of thousands of clones, over 75% of them singletons. This sample was included in a study of blood T cell repertoires in COVID-19. On the study more broadly: Acute and convalescent COVID-19 samples came from the United States, Italy and Spain. The cDNA or gDNA used as material had been derived from T cells, B-cell-depleted T cells, or PBMCs.

The sequencing sample was made of peripheral blood. This sequence originates from an elderly man with acute or convalescent COVID-19.

The CDR3 nucleotides read TGTGCCAGCAGCGTAGTTCCAGGGGGCGAAGGGCAGTACTTC. As protein: CASSVVPGGEGQYF. This sequence joins TRBV9 and TRBJ2-7, with 8 positions matching TRBD1. The CDR3 is 14 residues long. CDR1 is SGDLS and CDR2 is YYNGEE in the germline V gene. V trimming: 0 bases; J trimming: 9 bases; junction bases outside the gene matches: 8.